This T cell receptor beta chain comes out of a study of shared clonotypes between healthy human individuals. Study-level information: Each donor's CD8 memory used one plate, CD8 naive two, each CD4 subset three.

Clones were sequenced by immunoSEQ multiplex PCR, and TCRdb holds only the in-frame ones, with some missing. Here the sample spans more than 2 million clones, over 85% being singletons. Per the germline V gene, CDR1 is PRHDT and CDR2 is FYEKMQ (reference sequence). The CDR3 extends over 14 amino acids. V gave up 1 base and J gave up 3 bases; unmatched junction bases: 0. Naivety among CD8 cells was defined by CD45RO negativity and positive CCR7 selection, thereby excluding terminally differentiated effector memory CD45RA+ cells. A note on this clone: The sample contains more than one DNA sequence encoding this CDR3.

The TCR sequence derives from a man younger than 35 in good health. This chain uses TRBV13 with TRBJ2-3; 8 nucleotides align to TRBD1. The source material was naive CD8+ T cells sorted from blood. This chain's CDR3 is CASSLDRGTDTQYF. In nucleotides, the CDR3 is TGTGCCAGCAGCTTAGACAGGGGGACAGATACGCAGTATTTT. Looking up the rest from reference TRBV13 and TRBJ2-3 gives the full variable domain: AAGVIQSPRHLIKEKRETATLKCYPIPRHDTVYWYQQGPGQDPQFLISFYEKMQSDKGSIPDRFSAQQFSDYHSELNMSSLELGDSALYFCASSLDRGTDTQYFGPGTRLTVL.